The sequence of this T cell receptor beta chain was determined in a study of human T cells and chemical hapten exposure. General observations from the study: TCRs exceeding a frequency of 1 in 1000 stayed unchanged under DPC sensitization. PT1 expanded TCR counts and patch test score correlated positively.

As the library was built, unique molecular identifiers were attached to individual cDNA molecules. TCRdb recomputed calls from the RACE reads with MiXCR, one row per CDR3 protein. The profile covers 380,000 or so distinct CDR3 sequences, with about 4.4% appearing a single time and about 2.2% taken by the ten largest. After removal of 4 bases from V and 2 bases from J, the junction contained 2 bases not matched to a gene. From germline, CDR1 is SQVTM and CDR2 ANQGSEA. The CDR3 sequence is 13 residues long. This clonotype was detected only a few times. The target antigen is unknown. The time point: patch test 1, 2 weeks after DPC sensitization. Specified treatment: therapeutic diphenylcyclopropenone sensitization with weekly scalp DPC.

The sample in question was whole blood, obtained in connection with sensitization to the hapten diphenylcyclopropenone (DPC). The sequence was obtained from a woman between 45 and 60 years old with alopecia areata. Some clones in this sample may be carry-over from other donors' samples. This sequence joins TRBV29-1 and TRBJ2-3; 8 bases match TRBD2. As DNA, the CDR3 is TGCAGCGTTGTAGCGGGGTCCACAGATACGCAGTATTTT. Its translation is CSVVAGSTDTQYF.